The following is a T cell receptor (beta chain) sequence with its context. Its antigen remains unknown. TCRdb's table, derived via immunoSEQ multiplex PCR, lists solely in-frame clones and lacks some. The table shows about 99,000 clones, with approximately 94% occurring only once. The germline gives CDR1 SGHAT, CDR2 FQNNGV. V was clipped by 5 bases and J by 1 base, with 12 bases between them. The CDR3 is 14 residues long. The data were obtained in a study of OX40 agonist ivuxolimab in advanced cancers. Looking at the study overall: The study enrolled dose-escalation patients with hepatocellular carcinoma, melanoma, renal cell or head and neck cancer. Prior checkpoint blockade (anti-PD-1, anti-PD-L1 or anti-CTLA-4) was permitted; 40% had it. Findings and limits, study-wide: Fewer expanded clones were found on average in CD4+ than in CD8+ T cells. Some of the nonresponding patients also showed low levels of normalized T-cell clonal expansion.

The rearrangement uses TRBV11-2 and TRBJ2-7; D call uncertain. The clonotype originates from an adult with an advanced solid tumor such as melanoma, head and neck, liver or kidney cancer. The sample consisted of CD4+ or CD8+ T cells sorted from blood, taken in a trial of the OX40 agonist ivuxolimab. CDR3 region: CASSPVAESYEQYF. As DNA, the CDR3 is TGTGCCAGCAGCCCGGTGGCGGAGTCCTACGAGCAGTACTTC.